Listed here are 32 T cell receptor beta chains from one sample, sequenced in a study of T cell responses to AZD1222 COVID-19 vaccine. Generated by immunoSEQ multiplex PCR, the TCRdb table keeps only in-frame clones and is missing some. Here the sample spans fewer than 130,000 clones, roughly 92% being singletons. The sequencing used peripheral blood, collected 28 days after the second AZD1222 dose. These receptors came from an adult who received the AZD1222 COVID-19 vaccine.

The chain couples TRBV3-1 (or the pseudogene TRBV3-2) to TRBJ1-2; D uncertain. The CDR3 is 12 residues long. The V end lost 2 bases, the J end lost 8 bases, and 9 bases lay between the germline ends. Germline V gives CDR1 LGHDT, CDR2 YNNKEL (reference sequence). The CDR3 is CASSQFQLGYTF. For the CDR3, the DNA is TGTGCCAGCAGCCAATTTCAGCTGGGCTACACCTTC.

In this sample, this clone turned up a few times. This sequence joins TRBV5-6 and TRBJ1-3, with D perhaps matching TRBD1 (5 bases). This CDR3 has 18 residues. Germline V lookup: CDR1 SGHDT, CDR2 YYEEEE. V shed 3 bases and J shed 0 bases, with 19 bases lying between them. The CDR3 DNA is TGTGCCAGCAGCTGGTCGTTGGGGCCACTTATCTCTGGAAACACCATATATTTT. Protein sequence: CASSWSLGPLISGNTIYF.

The CDR3 here is CASTRGFGEKLFF. The CDR3 coding sequence is TGTGCCAGCACGAGGGGCTTCGGCGAAAAACTGTTTTTT. The chain joins TRBV2 to TRBJ1-4; maybe TRBD1 (5 bases). Germline-derived CDR1 and CDR2 are SNHLY and FYNNEI. Trimming removed 7 bases from V and 8 bases from J, with 14 bases in between. This CDR3 has 13 amino acids.

In DNA, the CDR3 is TGTGCCAGCAGCCAGGTCATGACAGGGTATGGCTACACCTTC. Protein: CASSQVMTGYGYTF. The chain employs TRBV3-1 (or the pseudogene TRBV3-2) and TRBJ1-2, with TRBD1 identical over 7 bases. CDR3 length: 14 amino acids. Germline V lookup: CDR1 LGHDT, CDR2 YNNKEL (reference sequence). The junction had 6 bases not matched to a gene; V was cut back by 3 bases and J by 5 bases.

The chain is built from TRBV7-2 and TRBJ2-7; D may be TRBD2 (5 bases). Germline V lookup: CDR1 SGHTA, CDR2 FQGNSA. Deletions cut 5 bases from V and 4 bases from J, with 12 bases between. The CDR3 length is 13 residues. The CDR3 sequence is CASSPHGRYEQYF. For the CDR3, the DNA is TGTGCCAGCAGCCCTCATGGGAGATACGAGCAGTACTTC.

V usage is TRBV28 and J usage is TRBJ1-2; D is undetermined. The germline V gene encodes CDR1 MDHEN and CDR2 SYDVKM. The CDR3 is 12 residues long. Trimming removed 4 bases from V and 5 bases from J, with 8 bases in between. In DNA form, the CDR3 reads TGTGCCAGCAGTTCTCGGAAGTATGGCTACACCTTC. Translating gives CASSSRKYGYTF.

In DNA form, the CDR3 reads TGTGCCAGCAGCTCCGGTCCCGGGAACTATGAGGAAGCTTTCTTT. Its protein product is CASSSGPGNYEEAFF. J is TRBJ1-1 and V is TRBV5-5; D remains ambiguous. Looked up from germline, CDR1 is SGHKS and CDR2 is YYEKEE (reference sequence). The CDR3 covers 15 residues. Trimming removed 3 bases at V and 8 bases at J, with 20 bases between.

The rearrangement uses TRBV29-1 and TRBJ2-7; perhaps TRBD1 as D (7 bases). Per germline, CDR1 SQVTM and CDR2 ANQGSEA. The CDR3 contains 13 residues. Trimming shortened V by 4 bases and J by 3 bases, and 13 bases separated the two germline ends. CDR3 sequence: CSVAQGGFYEQYF. The CDR3 DNA reads as TGCAGCGTTGCCCAGGGGGGATTCTACGAGCAGTACTTC.

In the case of this clone: This same CDR3 is encoded by further DNA sequences in the sample. The chain recombines TRBV29-1 with TRBJ1-5; 8 bases agree with TRBD1. V was clipped by 7 bases and J by 4 bases; unmatched bases: 3. This CDR3 has 12 residues. Germline values: CDR1 SQVTM, CDR2 ANQGSEA. The CDR3, as DNA: TGCAGCGCAGGACAGGGTAATCAGCCCCAGCATTTT. Its protein is CSAGQGNQPQHF. Supplemented by reference TRBV29-1 and TRBJ1-5, the full variable domain reads SAVISQKPSRDICQRGTSLTIQCQVDSQVTMMFWYRQQPGQSLTLIATANQGSEATYESGFVIDKFPISRPNLTFSTLTVSNMSPEDSSIYLCSAGQGNQPQHFGDGTRLSIL.

The genes are TRBV7-2 and TRBJ1-4; D call uncertain. Looked up from germline, CDR1 is SGHTA and CDR2 is FQGNSA. V was trimmed by 1 base and J by 8 bases, leaving 14 bases between them. This CDR3 has 15 amino acids. The CDR3 nucleotides read TGTGCCAGCAGCTTAGGTCTTGGGTGGTGGGAAAAACTGTTTTTT. Translating it yields CASSLGLGWWEKLFF.

The CDR3 nucleotides are TGTGCCAGCAGCCCAGGGGAGACTGAAGCTTTCTTT. Protein: CASSPGETEAFF. V is TRBV6-2 or TRBV6-3 and J is TRBJ1-1, with D possibly TRBD1 on 6 matching bases. The CDR3 is made up of 12 amino acids. V lost 6 bases and J 5 bases, leaving 10 bases between the germline ends. Per the germline V gene, CDR1 is MNHEY and CDR2 is SVGEGT.

The chain is built from TRBV25-1 and TRBJ2-5; either TRBD1 or TRBD2 may supply D (6 bases each). Germline lookup yields CDR1 MGHDK and CDR2 SYGVNS. This CDR3 has 15 amino acids. Between the trimmed V and J ends, which lost 3 bases and 5 bases, there was a span of 16 bases. The DNA of the CDR3 is TGTGCCAGCAGTGACAGAGCCGGGGGCGGGGAGACCCAGTACTTC. It yields the protein CASSDRAGGGETQYF.

This clone was picked up one time. This chain connects TRBV19 to TRBJ2-2; a possible D gene is TRBD1 (5 bases). Trimming removed 6 bases at V and 0 bases at J, with 11 bases between. Germline CDR1 and CDR2: LNHDA and SQIVND (reference sequence). This CDR3 region has 15 residues. CDR3 sequence: CASSTRAANTGELFF. CDR3 DNA: TGTGCCAGTAGCACCAGGGCGGCGAACACCGGGGAGCTGTTTTTT.

The gene calls are TRBV24-1 and TRBJ1-3, with 7 nucleotides matching TRBD1. V was clipped by 2 bases and J by 0 bases; unmatched bases: 3. Per germline, CDR1 KGHDR and CDR2 SFDVKD. This CDR3 is built from 16 residues. CDR3 nucleotide sequence: TGTGCCACCAGTGATTCTAGACAGGGCTCTGGAAACACCATATATTTT. Protein product: CATSDSRQGSGNTIYF.

J is TRBJ1-5 and V is TRBV5-1; D is uncertain. The CDR3 runs 14 residues. Germline lookup yields CDR1 SGHRS and CDR2 YFSETQ. V lost 0 bases to trimming and J lost 3 bases, with 7 bases between them. As DNA, the CDR3 is TGCGCCAGCAGCTTGGGGGATCTCAATCAGCCCCAGCATTTT. Its translation is CASSLGDLNQPQHF.

The CDR3 nucleotides are TGCAGCGTTGTGGCTGGGGGCACTGAAGCTTTCTTT. Its translation: CSVVAGGTEAFF. This chain uses TRBV29-1 with TRBJ1-1, with TRBD1 as a possible D gene (5 bases). The CDR3 has 12 residues. Germline CDR1 and CDR2: SQVTM and ANQGSEA. The V end lost 4 bases, the J end lost 4 bases, and 10 bases lay between the germline ends.

V usage is TRBV6-2 or TRBV6-3 and J usage is TRBJ2-7; TRBD1 matches 8 bases. Germline V gene data show CDR1 as MNHEY and CDR2 as SVGEGT. Germline trimming cut 6 bases from V and 3 bases from J; bases unmatched to any gene: 10. This CDR3 region has 15 residues. CDR3 protein: CASSPLRTGSYEQYF. Here the CDR3 DNA reads TGTGCCAGCAGCCCTCTGCGGACAGGGAGCTACGAGCAGTACTTC.

V and J are TRBV5-1 and TRBJ1-2, with TRBD1 matching over 9 bases. CDR3 length: 15 residues. V was clipped by 3 bases and J by 4 bases; unmatched bases: 7. Germline V CDR1 and CDR2: SGHRS, YFSETQ. For the CDR3, the DNA is TGCGCCAGCAGCTCACAGACAGGGGGGATCTATGGCTACACCTTC. The encoded protein is CASSSQTGGIYGYTF.

The chain carries TRBV5-1 and TRBJ2-2; D is ambiguous. CDR1 SGHRS and CDR2 YFSETQ come from the germline V gene. The CDR3 has 15 amino acids. V was shortened by 1 base and J by 0 bases, with 7 bases between the two germline ends. In DNA form, the CDR3 reads TGCGCCAGCAGCTTGCTACATACGAACACCGGGGAGCTGTTTTTT. Translating it yields CASSLLHTNTGELFF.

CDR3 amino acids: CATSRVSGVTLHEQYF. The CDR3, as DNA: TGTGCCACCAGCAGAGTCTCAGGGGTTACGCTCCACGAGCAGTACTTC. The chain links TRBV15 to TRBJ2-7; perhaps TRBD1 as D (6 bases). The ends were cut back, 1 base at V and 5 bases at J, with 18 bases in the middle. Germline V gene lookup returns CDR1 LNHNV and CDR2 YYDKDF (reference sequence). CDR3 length: 16 amino acids. The full variable domain, its missing parts supplied by reference TRBV15 and TRBJ2-7, is DAMVIQNPRYQVTQFGKPVTLSCSQTLNHNVMYWYQQKSSQAPKLLFHYYDKDFNNEADTPDNFQSRRPNTSFCFLDIRSPGLGDTAMYLCATSRVSGVTLHEQYFGPGTRLTVT.

J is TRBJ2-7 and V is TRBV2; the D call may be TRBD1 or TRBD2 (5 bases each). The CDR3 totals 13 residues. The germline V and J ends were trimmed by 8 bases and 0 bases, with 11 bases remaining between them. Germline V gene lookup returns CDR1 SNHLY and CDR2 FYNNEI. CDR3 residues: CASGGFGSYEQYF. The CDR3 DNA follows: TGTGCCAGCGGGGGATTTGGCTCCTACGAGCAGTACTTC.

V usage is TRBV12-3 or TRBV12-4 and J usage is TRBJ2-7; 7 positions agree with TRBD1. The CDR3 length is 13 residues. V gave up 5 bases and J gave up 4 bases; unmatched junction bases: 5. The CDR3 DNA reads as TGTGCCAGCAGTGAGGGGGCAGAATACGAGCAGTACTTC. Residues: CASSEGAEYEQYF.

The chain has TRBV7-8 and TRBJ2-7, with D uncertain. Per germline, CDR1 SGHVS and CDR2 FQNEAQ. Trimming shortened V by 5 bases and J by 0 bases, and 14 bases separated the two germline ends. The CDR3 is made up of 15 amino acids. The CDR3 sequence is CASSGRGSSSYEQYF. CDR3 DNA sequence: TGTGCCAGCAGCGGCAGAGGCAGCAGCTCCTACGAGCAGTACTTC.

This chain links TRBV5-1 with TRBJ1-2; 10 bases match TRBD1. Germline CDR1 SGHRS, CDR2 YFSETQ. This CDR3 has 14 amino acids. The V gene end was trimmed by 2 bases and the J gene end by 8 bases; junction bases not matched to a gene: 6. DNA for the CDR3: TGCGCCAGCAGCTTCGGGACAGGGGCCGGGGGCTACACCTTC. This codes for CASSFGTGAGGYTF.

The chain joins TRBV7-2 to TRBJ1-2; D is undetermined. The CDR3 runs 15 residues. With 3 bases removed from V and 0 bases from J, the gap between germline ends came to 11 bases. In germline, CDR1 is SGHTA, CDR2 FQGNSA. CDR3 coding DNA: TGTGCCAGCAGCTTCGCCCCAGGCCCTAACTATGGCTACACCTTC. Its translation: CASSFAPGPNYGYTF.

This chain connects TRBV5-1 to TRBJ1-4, with D unresolved. Germline CDR1 is SGHRS and CDR2 is YFSETQ. The CDR3 loop spans 14 amino acids. Trimming cost V 5 bases and J 5 bases, with 13 bases left between them. CDR3 nucleotides: TGCGCCAGCAGACCGAGAGGGATAAATGAAAAACTGTTTTTT. Translation gives CASRPRGINEKLFF.

This chain uses TRBV6-1 with TRBJ2-7; D is undetermined. The length of the CDR3 is 13 residues. V shed 0 bases and J shed 9 bases, with 12 bases lying between them. Per germline, CDR1 MNHNS and CDR2 SASEGT. For the CDR3, the DNA is TGTGCCAGCAGTGAAGCGGAGAGCCAGGCGCAGTACTTC. Amino acid sequence: CASSEAESQAQYF.

The rearrangement uses TRBV25-1 and TRBJ2-5, with D perhaps TRBD1 or TRBD2 (5 bases each). The CDR3 has 10 residues. Trimming removed 10 bases from V and 7 bases from J, with 10 bases in between. Germline CDR1 is MGHDK and CDR2 is SYGVNS. The CDR3 bases are TGTGCCACTGGGGACCGGACCCAGTACTTC. Its translation is CATGDRTQYF.

The chain has TRBV12-3 or TRBV12-4 and TRBJ2-7; D unclear. This CDR3 has 11 amino acids. Trimming removed 6 bases at V and 4 bases at J, with 7 bases between. The CDR3 sequence is CASSLLYEQYF. The CDR3 nucleotides read TGTGCCAGCAGCCTCCTATACGAGCAGTACTTC.

The chain uses TRBV1 and TRBJ2-5; no DNA check was done on the table's D call, TRBD2. TRBV1 is termed a pseudogene. This CDR3 comprises 12 residues. The CDR3: CTSSQDGETQYF. In DNA form, the CDR3 reads TGCACCAGCAGCCAAGACGGGGAGACCCAGTACTTC.

This clone was observed a single time. The V and J genes are TRBV5-5 and TRBJ1-2; D possibly corresponds to TRBD1 (5 bases). Trimming took 2 bases from V and 4 from J, leaving 21 bases between them. The CDR3 covers 17 residues. Looked up from germline, CDR1 is SGHKS and CDR2 is YYEKEE (reference sequence). The CDR3 protein is CASSLIPGGISFYGYTF. The CDR3 nucleotides read TGTGCCAGCAGCTTAATCCCCGGGGGGATTAGTTTCTATGGCTACACCTTC.

In regard to this clone: One end of the junction is discordant with germline, which a read error may explain. This chain connects TRBV19 to TRBJ2-7; D call uncertain. This CDR3 has 13 amino acids. Germline CDR1 and CDR2: LNHDA and SQIVND (reference sequence). For the CDR3, the DNA is TGTGCCAGTAGTATGAAATCCTCAGAGCCCGTCGGTTTC. Amino acid sequence: CASSMKSSEPVGF.